These 24 T cell receptor beta chains were all obtained from the same sample, sequenced in a study of blood T cell repertoires in COVID-19. The data were produced by immunoSEQ multiplex PCR, yet TCRdb's version contains in-frame clones alone and is incomplete. The data contain 94,000 or so clones, 70% to 90% of them singletons. The specimen was peripheral blood. The receptors here all came from a woman in her seventies with acute or convalescent COVID-19.

This clone was counted a single time. The chain employs TRBV6-5 and TRBJ2-7, with TRBD1 identical over 8 bases. CDR1 and CDR2 from the germline V gene are MNHEY and SVGAGI. This CDR3 region has 13 residues. V was pared by 6 bases and J by 6 bases, with 7 bases of the junction left unmatched. In DNA, the CDR3 is TGTGCCAGCAGCCCAGGGGGCGAGGGCGAGCAGTACTTC. Translation gives CASSPGGEGEQYF.

This clone was detected only a few times. The chain links TRBV19 to TRBJ2-2; D remains unclear. The CDR3 is 11 residues long. Looked up from germline, CDR1 is LNHDA and CDR2 is SQIVND (reference sequence). V was shortened by 9 bases and J by 7 bases, with 9 bases between the two germline ends. This CDR3 is CASQRSGELFF. The CDR3 nucleotides are TGTGCCAGCCAACGGAGCGGGGAGCTGTTTTTT.

V gene TRBV27 combines with J gene TRBJ2-5; possibly TRBD2 for D (6 bases). The ends were cut back, 7 bases at V and 0 bases at J, with 9 bases in the middle. The CDR3 covers 13 residues. CDR1 and CDR2 from the germline V gene are MNHEY and SMNVEV (reference sequence). CDR3 residues: CASKAGYQETQYF. The CDR3 DNA sequence: TGTGCCAGCAAAGCGGGTTACCAAGAGACCCAGTACTTC.

The chain has TRBV18 and TRBJ2-7; 8 bases agree with TRBD1. Germline-derived CDR1 and CDR2 are KGHSH and LQKENI. Trimming cost V 6 bases and J 4 bases; bases outside gene matches: 5. The CDR3 contains 13 residues. For the CDR3, the DNA is TGTGCCAGCTCCCACAGGGGGGATTACGAGCAGTACTTC. Encoded protein: CASSHRGDYEQYF.

The chain combines TRBV5-4 with TRBJ2-5; a possible D gene is TRBD1 (5 bases). The CDR3 length is 13 residues. The germline V gene has CDR1 SGHNT and CDR2 YYREEE (reference sequence). V was cut by 4 bases and J by 5 bases, with 12 bases left in between. DNA for the CDR3: TGTGCCAGCAGCCCAGGGCCAGGGGAGACCCAGTACTTC. Translation: CASSPGPGETQYF.

The chain has TRBV19 and TRBJ2-1, with 11 bases fitting TRBD1. Germline loops: CDR1 LNHDA, CDR2 SQIVND (reference sequence). After removal of 7 bases from V and 0 bases from J, the junction contained 23 bases not matched to a gene. The CDR3 extends over 22 amino acids. The CDR3 loop is CASKGTGGAGREGQSSYNEQFF. The CDR3 DNA reads TGTGCCAGTAAAGGGACAGGGGGTGCGGGTCGTGAAGGACAAAGCTCCTACAATGAGCAGTTCTTC.

The rearrangement uses TRBV11-2 and TRBJ2-7, with TRBD1 matching 7 bases. The CDR3 runs to 14 residues. Trimming cost V 3 bases and J 6 bases; bases outside gene matches: 8. The germline V gene encodes CDR1 SGHAT and CDR2 FQNNGV. The CDR3 reads CASSLTGPGLEQYF. CDR3 DNA: TGTGCCAGCAGCTTGACAGGGCCAGGGCTCGAGCAGTACTTC. Full variable domain (outside the CDR3, taken from reference TRBV11-2 and TRBJ2-7): EAGVAQSPRYKIIEKRQSVAFWCNPISGHATLYWYQQILGQGPKLLIQFQNNGVVDDSQLPKDRFSAERLKGVDSTLKIQPAKLEDSAVYLCASSLTGPGLEQYFGPGTRLTVT.

The chain uses TRBV11-2 and TRBJ2-3, with TRBD2 matching over 14 bases. The V and J ends lost 6 bases and 2 bases, in that order; junction bases with no gene match: 4. Per germline, CDR1 SGHAT and CDR2 FQNNGV. CDR3 length: 16 amino acids. CDR3 nucleotides: TGTGCCAGCAGAAGACTAGCGGGGGGGTACACAGATACGCAGTATTTT. Translation: CASRRLAGGYTDTQYF. Combining the CDR3 with reference TRBV11-2 and TRBJ2-3 gives the whole variable domain EAGVAQSPRYKIIEKRQSVAFWCNPISGHATLYWYQQILGQGPKLLIQFQNNGVVDDSQLPKDRFSAERLKGVDSTLKIQPAKLEDSAVYLCASRRLAGGYTDTQYFGPGTRLTVL.

This chain links TRBV5-1 with TRBJ2-7; 15 nucleotides agree with TRBD2. With 4 bases clipped from V and 1 base from J, the junction kept 3 bases outside the gene matches. The germline gives CDR1 SGHRS, CDR2 YFSETQ. This CDR3 is 16 amino acids long. CDR3 region: CASSRGLAGGSYEQYF. The CDR3 DNA sequence: TGCGCCAGCAGCAGGGGACTAGCGGGGGGTTCCTACGAGCAGTACTTC.

The chain is built from TRBV28 and TRBJ2-7; possible D gene TRBD2, 6 bases. The CDR3 spans 16 residues. Trimming shortened V by 3 bases and J by 6 bases, and 21 bases separated the two germline ends. Germline assignment: CDR1 MDHEN and CDR2 SYDVKM. CDR3 loop: CASSFPRFGGAGEQYF. CDR3 DNA: TGTGCCAGCAGTTTCCCAAGATTCGGGGGAGCGGGCGAGCAGTACTTC.

The chain recombines TRBV18 with TRBJ2-3; the D is unclear. Between the trimmed V and J ends, which lost 5 bases and 2 bases, there was a span of 8 bases. The germline V gene encodes CDR1 KGHSH and CDR2 LQKENI. CDR3 length: 13 amino acids. CDR3: CASSTALTDTQYF. For the CDR3, the DNA is TGTGCCAGCTCAACAGCCCTCACAGATACGCAGTATTTT.

This clone was seen only once. Written as DNA, the CDR3 is TGTGCCAGCAGCCAATTTCCCGGGACAGGGGTTTATAGCAATCAGCCCCAGCATTTT. Protein sequence: CASSQFPGTGVYSNQPQHF. The V gene is TRBV3-1 (or the pseudogene TRBV3-2), the J gene TRBJ1-5; TRBD1 matches at 10 bases. Germline V CDR1 and CDR2: LGHDT, YNNKEL (reference sequence). V trimming: 2 bases; J trimming: 0 bases; junction bases outside the gene matches: 10. The CDR3 has 19 residues.

The chain carries TRBV5-1 and TRBJ1-4; 9 positions agree with TRBD1. The CDR3 length is 15 residues. The germline gives CDR1 SGHRS, CDR2 YFSETQ. V shed 1 base, J shed 5 bases, and the junction held 3 bases outside the gene matches. The CDR3 region is CASSLSGTGNEKLFF. CDR3 nucleotide sequence: TGCGCCAGCAGCTTGTCCGGGACAGGGAATGAAAAACTGTTTTTT. Using reference TRBV5-1 and TRBJ1-4 for the parts outside the CDR3, the full variable domain is KAGVTQTPRYLIKTRGQQVTLSCSPISGHRSVSWYQQTPGQGLQFLFEYFSETQRNKGNFPGRFSGRQFSNSRSEMNVSTLELGDSALYLCASSLSGTGNEKLFFGSGTQLSVL.

This clone came up a few times. V gene TRBV5-1 combines with J gene TRBJ1-6, with TRBD1 matching 10 bases. Germline V gene data show CDR1 as SGHRS and CDR2 as YFSETQ. With V trimmed by 2 bases and J by 13 bases, 6 bases remained unmatched. This CDR3 contains 14 residues. CDR3 nucleotide sequence: TGCGCCAGCAGCTTTTCCGGGACAGGGGATCCCCTCCACTTT. Translation gives CASSFSGTGDPLHF.

Written as DNA, the CDR3 is TGTGCCAGTAGTATAGTGGCCAGCGAGGGAGATTCACCCCTCCACTTT. This gives the protein CASSIVASEGDSPLHF. The chain combines TRBV19 with TRBJ1-6; D ambiguous. The germline V and J ends were trimmed by 1 base and 8 bases, with 15 bases remaining between them. Germline V gives CDR1 LNHDA, CDR2 SQIVND (reference sequence). The CDR3 is 16 residues long.

This chain connects TRBV28 to TRBJ2-3, with TRBD2 as a possible D gene (6 bases). The CDR3 totals 15 residues. The V and J ends lost 3 bases and 1 base respectively, with 11 bases between them. CDR1 and CDR2 from the germline V gene are MDHEN and SYDVKM. The CDR3 DNA reads TGTGCCAGCAGTTTGGTTAGCGGAGGCACAGATACGCAGTATTTT. Protein: CASSLVSGGTDTQYF.

The chain joins TRBV7-9 to TRBJ1-1; no definite D call. V lost 2 bases and J lost 1, with 5 bases in between. This CDR3 region has 13 residues. CDR1 and CDR2 (germline): SEHNR, FQNEAQ (reference sequence). The CDR3 nucleotides read TGTGCCAGCAGCTTAATACAGAACACTGAAGCTTTCTTT. It encodes CASSLIQNTEAFF. Filled out from reference TRBV7-9 and TRBJ1-1, the complete variable domain reads DTGVSQNPRHKITKRGQNVTFRCDPISEHNRLYWYRQTLGQGPEFLTYFQNEAQLEKSRLLSDRFSAERPKGSFSTLEIQRTEQGDSAMYLCASSLIQNTEAFFGQGTRLTVV.

This clone was seen once. V gene TRBV2 combines with J gene TRBJ1-5, with D tentatively TRBD1 (5 bases). V lost 2 bases and J lost 4, with 12 bases in between. The CDR3 is 15 residues long. The V gene's germline CDR1 is SNHLY and CDR2 FYNNEI. The CDR3 loop is CASSERGRGNQPQHF. CDR3 bases: TGTGCCAGCAGTGAACGGGGGAGGGGTAATCAGCCCCAGCATTTT.

This clone has just a few counts. The rearrangement links TRBV11-2 to TRBJ1-2; D gene uncertain. Germline V gene lookup returns CDR1 SGHAT and CDR2 FQNNGV. This CDR3 is built from 12 residues. Deletions cut 2 bases from V and 7 bases from J, with 8 bases between. The CDR3 DNA reads TGTGCCAGCAGCTTAATCTTTCTTGGCTACACCTTC. This codes for CASSLIFLGYTF.

The chain combines TRBV5-6 with TRBJ2-7, with a tentative D call TRBD2 (5 bases). The CDR3 spans 15 residues. V lost 0 bases and J 4 bases, leaving 14 bases between the germline ends. Germline-derived CDR1 and CDR2 are SGHDT and YYEEEE. The CDR3 loop reads CASSLGPSTGYEQYF. CDR3 DNA sequence: TGTGCCAGCAGCTTGGGACCCTCGACGGGGTACGAGCAGTACTTC. The whole variable domain, filled in from reference TRBV5-6 and TRBJ2-7, reads DAGVTQSPTHLIKTRGQQVTLRCSPKSGHDTVSWYQQALGQGPQFIFQYYEEEERQRGNFPDRFSGHQFPNYSSELNVNALLLGDSALYLCASSLGPSTGYEQYFGPGTRLTVT.

The chain carries TRBV19 and TRBJ2-1; D gene uncertain. This CDR3 region has 15 residues. The V gene's germline CDR1 is LNHDA and CDR2 SQIVND (reference sequence). Trimming cost V 1 base and J 4 bases, with 11 bases left between them. This chain's CDR3 is CASSIVPLVYNEQFF. CDR3 coding DNA: TGTGCCAGTAGTATAGTTCCGCTAGTTTACAATGAGCAGTTCTTC.

This clone was observed once. CDR3 bases: TGTGCCATCAGAGCCTCAACAGGCAACACTGAAGCTTTCTTT. Translating it yields CAIRASTGNTEAFF. V gene TRBV10-3 combines with J gene TRBJ1-1; D is possibly TRBD1 (5 bases). Germline CDR1 ENHRY, CDR2 SYGVKD. The CDR3 is 14 amino acids. V was cut by 6 bases and J by 2 bases, with 13 bases left in between.

J is TRBJ1-4 and V is TRBV11-2, with D possibly TRBD1 on 6 matching bases. V shed 3 bases and J shed 3 bases, with 11 bases lying between them. The germline CDR1 and CDR2 sequences are SGHAT and FQNNGV. The CDR3 is made up of 15 amino acids. CDR3 nucleotide sequence: TGTGCCAGCAGCTTTTCTCCAGGGGCTAATGAAAAACTGTTTTTT. This encodes CASSFSPGANEKLFF. The full variable domain, completed using reference TRBV11-2 and TRBJ1-4, is EAGVAQSPRYKIIEKRQSVAFWCNPISGHATLYWYQQILGQGPKLLIQFQNNGVVDDSQLPKDRFSAERLKGVDSTLKIQPAKLEDSAVYLCASSFSPGANEKLFFGSGTQLSVL.

This rearrangement joins TRBV9 to TRBJ2-1; possibly TRBD1 for D (5 bases). Trimming removed 3 bases from V and 8 bases from J, with 18 bases in between. Germline lookup yields CDR1 SGDLS and CDR2 YYNGEE. This CDR3 has 15 residues. This CDR3 is CASSETAGAGDEQFF. For the CDR3, the DNA is TGTGCCAGCAGCGAAACCGCTGGGGCCGGAGATGAGCAGTTCTTC.